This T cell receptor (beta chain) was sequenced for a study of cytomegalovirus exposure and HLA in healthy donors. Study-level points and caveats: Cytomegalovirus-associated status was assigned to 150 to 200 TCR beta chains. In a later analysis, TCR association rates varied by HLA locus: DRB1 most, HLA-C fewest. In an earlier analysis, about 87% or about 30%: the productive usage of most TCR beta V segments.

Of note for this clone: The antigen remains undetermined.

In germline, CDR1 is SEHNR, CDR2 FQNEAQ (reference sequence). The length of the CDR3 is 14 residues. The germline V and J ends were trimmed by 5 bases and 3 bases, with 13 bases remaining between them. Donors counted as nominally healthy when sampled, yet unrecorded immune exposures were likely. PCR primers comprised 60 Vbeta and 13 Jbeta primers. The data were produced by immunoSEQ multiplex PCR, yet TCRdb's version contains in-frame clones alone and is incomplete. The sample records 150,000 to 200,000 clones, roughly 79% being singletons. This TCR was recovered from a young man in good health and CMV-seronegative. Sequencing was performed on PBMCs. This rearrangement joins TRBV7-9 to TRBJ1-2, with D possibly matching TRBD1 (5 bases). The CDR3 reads CASSSRDWHYGYTF. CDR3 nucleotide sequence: TGTGCCAGCAGCAGCCGGGACTGGCACTATGGCTACACCTTC.